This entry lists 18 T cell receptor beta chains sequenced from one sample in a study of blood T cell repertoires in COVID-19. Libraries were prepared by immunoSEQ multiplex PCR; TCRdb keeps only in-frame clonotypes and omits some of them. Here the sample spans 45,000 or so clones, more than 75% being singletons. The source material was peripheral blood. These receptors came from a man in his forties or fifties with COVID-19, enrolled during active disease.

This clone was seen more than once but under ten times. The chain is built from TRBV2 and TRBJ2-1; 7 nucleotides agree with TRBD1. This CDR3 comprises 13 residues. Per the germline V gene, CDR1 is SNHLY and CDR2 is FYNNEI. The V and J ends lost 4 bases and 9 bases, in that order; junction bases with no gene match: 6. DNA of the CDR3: TGTGCCAGCAGTGGACAGGGCTACGGTGAGCAGTTCTTC. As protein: CASSGQGYGEQFF. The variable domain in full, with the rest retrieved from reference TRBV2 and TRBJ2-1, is EPEVTQTPSHQVTQMGQEVILRCVPISNHLYFYWYRQILGQKVEFLVSFYNNEISEKSEIFDDQFSVERPDGSNFTLKIRSTKLEDSAMYFCASSGQGYGEQFFGPGTRLTVL.

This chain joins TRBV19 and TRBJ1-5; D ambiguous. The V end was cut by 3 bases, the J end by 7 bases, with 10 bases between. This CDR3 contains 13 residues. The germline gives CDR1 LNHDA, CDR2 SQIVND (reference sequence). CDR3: CASSIGARQPQHF. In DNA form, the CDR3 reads TGTGCCAGTAGTATTGGAGCCAGACAGCCCCAGCATTTT.

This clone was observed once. The CDR3 here is CASSEFGLEAFF. In DNA form, the CDR3 reads TGTGCCAGCAGTGAATTTGGCCTTGAAGCTTTCTTT. The chain couples TRBV2 to TRBJ1-1; unclear D gene. The CDR3 loop spans 12 amino acids. The V end lost 2 bases, the J end lost 7 bases, and 8 bases lay between the germline ends. Germline CDR1 and CDR2: SNHLY and FYNNEI.

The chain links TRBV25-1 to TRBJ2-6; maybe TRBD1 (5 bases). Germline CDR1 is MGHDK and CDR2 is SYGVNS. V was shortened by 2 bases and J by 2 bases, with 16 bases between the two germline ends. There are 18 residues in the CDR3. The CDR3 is CASSENPGRVAGANVLTF. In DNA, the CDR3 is TGTGCCAGCAGTGAAAATCCAGGCAGGGTTGCTGGGGCCAACGTCCTGACTTTC.

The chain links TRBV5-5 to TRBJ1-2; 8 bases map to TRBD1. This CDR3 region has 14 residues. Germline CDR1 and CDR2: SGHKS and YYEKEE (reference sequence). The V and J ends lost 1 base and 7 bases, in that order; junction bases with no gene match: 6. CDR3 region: CASSLSPDRVGYTF. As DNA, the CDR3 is TGTGCCAGCAGCTTGTCCCCGGACAGGGTTGGCTACACCTTC. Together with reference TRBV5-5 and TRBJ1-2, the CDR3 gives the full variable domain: DAGVTQSPTHLIKTRGQQVTLRCSPISGHKSVSWYQQVLGQGPQFIFQYYEKEERGRGNFPDRFSARQFPNYSSELNVNALLLGDSALYLCASSLSPDRVGYTFGSGTRLTVV.

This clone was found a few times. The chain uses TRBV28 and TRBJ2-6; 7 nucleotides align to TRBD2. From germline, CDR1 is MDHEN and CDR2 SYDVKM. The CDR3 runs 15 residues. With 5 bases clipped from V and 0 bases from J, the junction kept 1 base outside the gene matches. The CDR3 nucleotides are TGTGCCAGCAGTGGGGGGGGCTCTGGGGCCAACGTCCTGACTTTC. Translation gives CASSGGGSGANVLTF. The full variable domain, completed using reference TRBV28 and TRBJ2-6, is DVKVTQSSRYLVKRTGEKVFLECVQDMDHENMFWYRQDPGLGLRLIYFSYDVKMKEKGDIPEGYSVSREKKERFSLILESASTNQTSMYLCASSGGGSGANVLTFGAGSRLTVL.

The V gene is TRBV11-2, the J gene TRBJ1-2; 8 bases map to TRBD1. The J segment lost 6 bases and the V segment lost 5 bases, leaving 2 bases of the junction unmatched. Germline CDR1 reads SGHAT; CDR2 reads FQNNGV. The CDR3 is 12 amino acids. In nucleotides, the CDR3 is TGTGCCAGCAGCCGGACAGGGAATGGCTACACCTTC. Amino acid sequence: CASSRTGNGYTF.

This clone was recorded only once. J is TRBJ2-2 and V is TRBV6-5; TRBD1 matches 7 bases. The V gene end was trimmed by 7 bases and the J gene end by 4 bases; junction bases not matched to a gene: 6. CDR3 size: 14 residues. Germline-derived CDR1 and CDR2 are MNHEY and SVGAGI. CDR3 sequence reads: CASNPTGSTGELFF. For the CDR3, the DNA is TGTGCCAGCAACCCGACAGGGAGCACCGGGGAGCTGTTTTTT.

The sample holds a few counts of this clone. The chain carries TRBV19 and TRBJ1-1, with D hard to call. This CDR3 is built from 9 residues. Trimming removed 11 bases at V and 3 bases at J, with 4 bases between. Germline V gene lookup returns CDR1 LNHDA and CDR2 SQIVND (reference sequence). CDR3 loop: CALYTEAFF. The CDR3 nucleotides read TGTGCCCTCTACACTGAAGCTTTCTTT.

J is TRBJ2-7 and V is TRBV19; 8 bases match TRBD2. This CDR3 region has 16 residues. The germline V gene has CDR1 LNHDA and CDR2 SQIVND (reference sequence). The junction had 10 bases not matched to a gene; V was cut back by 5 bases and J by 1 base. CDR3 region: CASSVTSGGGSYEQYF. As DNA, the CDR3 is TGTGCCAGTAGTGTCACTAGCGGAGGGGGATCCTACGAGCAGTACTTC. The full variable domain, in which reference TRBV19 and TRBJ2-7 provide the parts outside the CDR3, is DGGITQSPKYLFRKEGQNVTLSCEQNLNHDAMYWYRQDPGQGLRLIYYSQIVNDFQKGDIAEGYSVSREKKESFPLTVTSAQKNPTAFYLCASSVTSGGGSYEQYFGPGTRLTVT.

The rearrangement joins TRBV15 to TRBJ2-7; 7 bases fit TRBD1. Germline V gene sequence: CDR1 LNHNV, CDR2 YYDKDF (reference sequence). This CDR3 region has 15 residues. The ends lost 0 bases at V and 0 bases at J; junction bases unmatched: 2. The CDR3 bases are TGTGCCACCAGCAGAGATCGGGACAGCTCCTACGAGCAGTACTTC. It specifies CATSRDRDSSYEQYF.

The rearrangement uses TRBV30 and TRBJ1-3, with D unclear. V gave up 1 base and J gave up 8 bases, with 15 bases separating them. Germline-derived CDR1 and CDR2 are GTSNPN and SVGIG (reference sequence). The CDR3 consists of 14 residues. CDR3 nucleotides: TGTGCCTGGAGTGCCGAGTGGGCAAGATACACCATATATTTT. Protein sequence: CAWSAEWARYTIYF.

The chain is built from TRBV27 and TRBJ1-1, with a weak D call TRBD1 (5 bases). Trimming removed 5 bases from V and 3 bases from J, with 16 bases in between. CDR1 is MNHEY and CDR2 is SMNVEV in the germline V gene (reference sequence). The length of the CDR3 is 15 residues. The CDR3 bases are TGTGCCAGCAGTCCCCGGACATCCCCTTACACTGAAGCTTTCTTT. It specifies CASSPRTSPYTEAFF.

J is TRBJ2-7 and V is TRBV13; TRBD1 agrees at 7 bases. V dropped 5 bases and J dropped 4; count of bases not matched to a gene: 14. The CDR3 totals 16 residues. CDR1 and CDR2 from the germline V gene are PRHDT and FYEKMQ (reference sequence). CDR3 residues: CASSPEPPGQTYEQYF. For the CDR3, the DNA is TGTGCCAGCAGCCCCGAACCGCCGGGACAGACTTACGAGCAGTACTTC.

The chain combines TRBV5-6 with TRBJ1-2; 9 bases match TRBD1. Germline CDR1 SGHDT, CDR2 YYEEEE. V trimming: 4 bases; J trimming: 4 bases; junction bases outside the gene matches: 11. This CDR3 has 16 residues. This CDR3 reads CASSLSGTGIGYGYTF. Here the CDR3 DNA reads TGTGCCAGCAGCCTCTCCGGGACAGGGATCGGCTATGGCTACACCTTC.

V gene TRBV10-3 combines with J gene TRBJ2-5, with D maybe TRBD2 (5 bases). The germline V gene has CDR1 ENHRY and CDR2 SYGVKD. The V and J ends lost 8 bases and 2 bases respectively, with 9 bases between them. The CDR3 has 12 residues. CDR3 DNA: TGTGCCATCGGGAGTCTGCAAGAGACCCAGTACTTC. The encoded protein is CAIGSLQETQYF.

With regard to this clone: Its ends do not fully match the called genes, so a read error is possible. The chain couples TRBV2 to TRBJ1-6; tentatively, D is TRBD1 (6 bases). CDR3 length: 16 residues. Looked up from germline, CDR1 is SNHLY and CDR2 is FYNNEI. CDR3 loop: CASSEDRTTLNSPLHF. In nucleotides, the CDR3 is TGTGCCAGCAGCGAAGACAGGACGACCCTCAATTCACCCCTCCACTTT.

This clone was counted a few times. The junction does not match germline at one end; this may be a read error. DNA of the CDR3: TGTGCCAGCAGGGGTACCGGGACAGCCTCCCACGAGCAGTACTTC. The encoded protein is CASRGTGTASHEQYF. The chain couples TRBV27 to TRBJ2-7; 7 bases line up with TRBD1. The CDR3 has 15 amino acids. CDR1 and CDR2 (germline): MNHEY, SMNVEV (reference sequence).